The 19 T cell receptor beta chains in this list originate from one sample, sequenced in a study of T cell responses to AZD1222 COVID-19 vaccine. The protocol was immunoSEQ multiplex PCR, while the TCRdb copy is restricted to in-frame clones and leaves out a portion. The repertoire includes 150,000 or so clones, 91% of them detected once, and under 4% sits in the top ten. The source material was peripheral blood, sampled 28 days after the second AZD1222 dose. These receptors were obtained from an adult who received the AZD1222 COVID-19 vaccine.

V is TRBV7-8 and J is TRBJ2-5, with D tentatively TRBD1 (6 bases). CDR1 SGHVS and CDR2 FQNEAQ come from the germline V gene. The V gene lost 3 bases and the J gene lost 5 bases, with 22 bases spanning the gap. There are 17 residues in the CDR3. CDR3 residues: CASSLSPQQGTTETQYF. For the CDR3, the DNA is TGTGCCAGCAGCTTGTCGCCCCAACAGGGTACAACGGAGACCCAGTACTTC.

V is TRBV5-6 and J is TRBJ2-3; 7 bases fit TRBD1. Germline lookup yields CDR1 SGHDT and CDR2 YYEEEE. This CDR3 contains 14 residues. Trimming removed 4 bases from V and 7 bases from J; junction bases left unmatched: 9. CDR3 bases: TGTGCCAGCAGCCCCGGCACAGGGGTGAATACGCAGTATTTT. Encoded protein: CASSPGTGVNTQYF.

This chain connects TRBV7-2 to TRBJ2-7, with TRBD2 identical over 7 bases. V lost 1 base to trimming and J lost 7 bases; unmatched junction nucleotides: 4. In germline, CDR1 is SGHTA, CDR2 FQGNSA. This CDR3 has 13 residues. CDR3 bases: TGTGCCAGCAGCTTAGGGCGGGAGAGAGAGCAGTACTTC. This translates into CASSLGREREQYF.

The chain couples TRBV19 to TRBJ2-3, with D possibly TRBD1 on 6 matching bases. CDR1 and CDR2 from the germline V gene are LNHDA and SQIVND (reference sequence). The CDR3 is 14 amino acids. Trimming left V 10 bases short and J 5 bases short, with 19 bases between. CDR3 residues: CATLPGHAGDTQYF. The CDR3, as DNA: TGTGCCACCCTCCCGGGACACGCCGGAGATACGCAGTATTTT.

The chain couples TRBV4-3 to TRBJ2-2, with 9 bases lining up with TRBD2. V was clipped by 4 bases and J by 2 bases; unmatched bases: 11. The CDR3 consists of 18 residues. The V gene's germline CDR1 is LGHNA and CDR2 YSLEER. Here the CDR3 reads CASSPGPGLAANTGELFF. DNA of the CDR3: TGCGCCAGCAGCCCAGGACCGGGACTAGCAGCCAACACCGGGGAGCTGTTTTTT.

V is TRBV11-2 and J is TRBJ2-1, with 14 bases matching TRBD2. The CDR3 has 15 residues. The ends lost 3 bases at V and 8 bases at J; junction bases unmatched: 3. CDR1 and CDR2 from the germline V gene are SGHAT and FQNNGV. CDR3 nucleotide sequence: TGTGCCAGCAGCTTGAGGACTAGCGGGAGGTATGAGCAGTTCTTC. Residues: CASSLRTSGRYEQFF.

The chain is built from TRBV19 and TRBJ1-6; 10 positions match TRBD1. The ends lost 5 bases at V and 10 bases at J; junction bases unmatched: 5. The CDR3 totals 14 residues. Germline CDR1 LNHDA, CDR2 SQIVND (reference sequence). CDR3 loop: CASSGDRGWSPLHF. Here the CDR3 DNA reads TGTGCCAGTAGTGGGGACAGGGGTTGGTCACCCCTCCACTTT. The complete variable domain, with remaining parts taken from reference TRBV19 and TRBJ1-6, reads DGGITQSPKYLFRKEGQNVTLSCEQNLNHDAMYWYRQDPGQGLRLIYYSQIVNDFQKGDIAEGYSVSREKKESFPLTVTSAQKNPTAFYLCASSGDRGWSPLHFGNGTRLTVT.

This chain links TRBV19 with TRBJ1-6, with 8 bases lining up with TRBD1. After removal of 8 bases from V and 1 base from J, the junction contained 4 bases not matched to a gene. CDR1 LNHDA and CDR2 SQIVND come from the germline V gene (reference sequence). This CDR3 has 15 amino acids. CDR3 coding DNA: TGTGCCAGTCAGGACAGGGAGTCCTATAATTCACCCCTCCACTTT. Translated: CASQDRESYNSPLHF.

The chain uses TRBV19 and TRBJ1-2; TRBD1 matches at 7 bases. CDR1 is LNHDA and CDR2 is SQIVND in the germline V gene (reference sequence). The V segment lost 2 bases and the J segment 4 bases; nucleotides outside the gene matches: 4. CDR3 size: 14 residues. CDR3 in DNA: TGTGCCAGTAGTATATCGGCAGGGGGCTATGGCTACACCTTC. It encodes CASSISAGGYGYTF.

The chain employs TRBV6-5 and TRBJ1-6, with a weak D call TRBD1 (6 bases). Trimming cost V 11 bases and J 8 bases, with 13 bases left between them. Germline V lookup: CDR1 MNHEY, CDR2 SVGAGI. The CDR3 loop spans 12 amino acids. CDR3 DNA sequence: TGTGCCGGGTCGGCAGGGGATTCACCCCTCCACTTT. It codes for CAGSAGDSPLHF.

This chain links TRBV25-1 with TRBJ1-2; perhaps TRBD1 as D (5 bases). The germline CDR1 and CDR2 sequences are MGHDK and SYGVNS. Trimming stripped 1 base from V and 6 bases from J, with 12 bases between. This CDR3 region has 14 residues. This CDR3 reads CASSESGTQHGYTF. In nucleotides, the CDR3 is TGTGCCAGCAGTGAATCAGGGACCCAGCATGGCTACACCTTC.

The chain carries TRBV5-4 and TRBJ1-6, with 11 bases fitting TRBD1. In germline, CDR1 is SGHNT, CDR2 YYREEE (reference sequence). The CDR3 loop spans 15 amino acids. The junction had 2 bases not matched to a gene; V was cut back by 2 bases and J by 7 bases. The CDR3 DNA follows: TGTGCCAGCAGCTTTCGGGACAGGGGGAATTCACCCCTCCACTTT. Its translation is CASSFRDRGNSPLHF.

The J gene is TRBJ1-1, the V gene TRBV29-1; D not resolved. Germline-derived CDR1 and CDR2 are SQVTM and ANQGSEA. This CDR3 has 11 amino acids. V gave up 5 bases and J gave up 8 bases, with 12 bases separating them. Here the CDR3 DNA reads TGCAGCGTTACCAAAATCACGGAAGCTTTCTTT. Its translation: CSVTKITEAFF.

The chain is built from TRBV7-9 and TRBJ1-4; TRBD1 aligns across 9 bases. The CDR3 is 16 amino acids. The germline CDR1 and CDR2 sequences are SEHNR and FQNEAQ (reference sequence). V lost 3 bases to trimming and J lost 2 bases; unmatched junction nucleotides: 4. The CDR3 nucleotides read TGTGCCAGCAGCTTCTCTACAGGGGGCACTAATGAAAAACTGTTTTTT. Translating gives CASSFSTGGTNEKLFF.

The V call is TRBV25-1, the J call TRBJ2-3; 10 bases are a match to TRBD1. Per the germline V gene, CDR1 is MGHDK and CDR2 is SYGVNS. This CDR3 contains 15 residues. Trimming cost V 4 bases and J 8 bases; bases outside gene matches: 9. The CDR3 bases are TGTGCCAGCAGTGCCCTGACAGGGGGCAAGGGTACGCAGTATTTT. This sequence encodes CASSALTGGKGTQYF.

The genes are TRBV6-1 and TRBJ2-5, with 10 bases aligning to TRBD2. The CDR3 sequence is 16 residues long. Germline V CDR1 and CDR2: MNHNS, SASEGT. Trimming removed 4 bases from V and 4 bases from J; junction bases left unmatched: 9. The CDR3 loop is CASSVGLAARGETQYF. CDR3 nucleotide sequence: TGTGCCAGCAGTGTAGGACTAGCGGCCCGGGGAGAGACCCAGTACTTC.

The rearrangement links TRBV7-3 to TRBJ2-2, with unresolved D. Trimming removed 5 bases from V and 5 bases from J, with 9 bases in between. Germline V gene data show CDR1 as SGHTA and CDR2 as FQGTGA. This CDR3 comprises 13 residues. In DNA, the CDR3 is TGTGCCAGCAGCGTTTCAGAAACCGGGGAGCTGTTTTTT. Its protein product is CASSVSETGELFF.

This rearrangement joins TRBV4-1 to TRBJ2-1; unclear D gene. This CDR3 contains 14 residues. V was pared by 0 bases and J by 9 bases, with 12 bases between. The germline gives CDR1 MGHRA, CDR2 YSYEKL. The CDR3 protein is CASSQELGIPEQFF. Written as DNA, the CDR3 is TGCGCCAGCAGCCAAGAGTTGGGGATCCCTGAGCAGTTCTTC.

The gene calls are TRBV9 and TRBJ1-1; 10 bases map to TRBD1. Germline V lookup: CDR1 SGDLS, CDR2 YYNGEE. V lost 0 bases and J lost 4; bases outside the gene matches: 6. The CDR3 has 16 amino acids. The CDR3 loop is CASSVGTGGYGTEAFF. The CDR3 region has the DNA TGTGCCAGCAGCGTAGGGACAGGGGGATACGGCACTGAAGCTTTCTTT.